The rows below give T cell receptor beta chains drawn from one sample of a study of cytomegalovirus exposure and HLA in healthy donors. The repertoire was sequenced with immunoSEQ multiplex PCR; TCRdb's copy has only in-frame clones and lacks some. The sample shows roughly 100,000 clones, 88% of them seen only once. Sample: PBMCs. The receptors stem from a woman aged 18-29 years in good health and CMV-seropositive. Both conserved end residues are part of each CDR3. A D gene is named only where the DNA matches it firmly. Expanded clones are given a class, and other clones once, few, many or no size at all.

clone_size: NA; v_call: TRBV29-1; j_call: TRBJ1-2; d_call: TRBD1; cdr3_nt: TGCAGCGTCGGCCGACAGGGGGAAGGCTACACCTTC; cdr3_aa: CSVGRQGEGYTF
clone_size: once; v_call: TRBV19; j_call: TRBJ2-2; d_call: TRBD2; cdr3_nt: TGTGCCAGTAGTATGTCTAGCGGTAACACCGGGGAGCTGTTTTTT; cdr3_aa: CASSMSSGNTGELFF
clone_size: NA; v_call: TRBV4-1; j_call: TRBJ1-1; d_call: NA; cdr3_nt: TGCGCCAGCAGCCAAGATCCGGGAATGAACACTGAAGCTTTCTTT; cdr3_aa: CASSQDPGMNTEAFF
clone_size: NA; v_call: TRBV5-1; j_call: TRBJ1-1; d_call: TRBD1; cdr3_nt: TGCGCCAGCAGCTTGGGTAGAACAGGGGGTAACACTGAAGCTTTCTTT; cdr3_aa: CASSLGRTGGNTEAFF
clone_size: NA; v_call: TRBV9; j_call: TRBJ1-2; d_call: NA; cdr3_nt: TGTGCCAGCAGGGACTCCGGGGATGGCTACACCTTC; cdr3_aa: CASRDSGDGYTF
clone_size: NA; v_call: TRBV5-6; j_call: TRBJ2-2; d_call: NA; cdr3_nt: TGTGCCAGCAGCTTGGGGGGGGCCGGGGAGCTGTTTTTT; cdr3_aa: CASSLGGAGELFF
clone_size: NA; v_call: TRBV11-2; j_call: TRBJ1-6; d_call: NA; cdr3_nt: TGTGCCAGCAGCTTAGAGACAGACCTTTCACCCCTCCACTTT; cdr3_aa: CASSLETDLSPLHF
clone_size: NA; v_call: TRBV2; j_call: TRBJ1-5; d_call: TRBD1; cdr3_nt: TGTGCCAGCACAAACAGGGGGGGGAATCAGCCCCAGCATTTT; cdr3_aa: CASTNRGGNQPQHF
clone_size: once; v_call: TRBV11-1; j_call: TRBJ1-2; d_call: TRBD1; cdr3_nt: TGTGCCAGCAGCCCCGACAGGGATTATGGCTACACCTTC; cdr3_aa: CASSPDRDYGYTF
clone_size: NA; v_call: TRBV28; j_call: TRBJ1-2; d_call: TRBD1; cdr3_nt: TGTGCCAGCAGTAGGGGGCGAAACTATGGCTACACCTTC; cdr3_aa: CASSRGRNYGYTF
clone_size: NA; v_call: TRBV7-6; j_call: TRBJ2-1; d_call: NA; cdr3_nt: TGTGCCAGCAGCCCAGTCTCAGGACTACCTTATGTGGAGCAGTTCTTC; cdr3_aa: CASSPVSGLPYVEQFF
clone_size: NA; v_call: TRBV19; j_call: TRBJ2-5; d_call: NA; cdr3_nt: TGTGCCAGTAGTACCCCCGGGGGCCAAGAGACCCAGTACTTC; cdr3_aa: CASSTPGGQETQYF
clone_size: NA; v_call: TRBV28; j_call: TRBJ2-7; d_call: NA; cdr3_nt: TGTGCCAGCAGTTCACTCGGGTCGTCTAGCCGGTACTCCTACGAGCAGTACTTC; cdr3_aa: CASSSLGSSSRYSYEQYF
clone_size: NA; v_call: TRBV10-3; j_call: TRBJ2-1; d_call: NA; cdr3_nt: TGTGCCATCAGTGAGCGGGGGAGAGGAAATGAGCAGTTCTTC; cdr3_aa: CAISERGRGNEQFF
clone_size: NA; v_call: TRBV7-9; j_call: TRBJ1-4; d_call: NA; cdr3_nt: TGTGCCAGCAGCTTAGCGCTAACAGGTGCCTTGGGTAATGAAAAACTGTTTTTT; cdr3_aa: CASSLALTGALGNEKLFF
clone_size: once; v_call: TRBV15; j_call: TRBJ2-5; d_call: TRBD1; cdr3_nt: TGTGCCACCAGCAGGGCCGGGACAGAGGACAAGTACTTC; cdr3_aa: CATSRAGTEDKYF
clone_size: NA; v_call: TRBV11-2; j_call: TRBJ2-1; d_call: NA; cdr3_nt: TGTGCCAGCAGCCGACTGGCGGGGTCCTACAATGAGCAGTTCTTC; cdr3_aa: CASSRLAGSYNEQFF
clone_size: NA; v_call: TRBV11-2; j_call: TRBJ2-7; d_call: NA; cdr3_nt: TGTGCCAGCAGCCGCGGCACCTACGAGCAGTACTTC; cdr3_aa: CASSRGTYEQYF
clone_size: NA; v_call: TRBV9; j_call: TRBJ2-7; d_call: NA; cdr3_nt: TGTGCCAGCAGCCTACAACGCCGTACAGTAACTAGCTCCTACGAGCAGTACTTC; cdr3_aa: CASSLQRRTVTSSYEQYF
clone_size: NA; v_call: TRBV19; j_call: TRBJ2-1; d_call: TRBD2; cdr3_nt: TGTGCCAGTAGCTTGGGGACTAGCGGGGGATCCTACAATGAGCAGTTCTTC; cdr3_aa: CASSLGTSGGSYNEQFF
clone_size: NA; v_call: TRBV15; j_call: TRBJ1-1; d_call: NA; cdr3_nt: TGTGCCACCAGCATGACAGCGAACACTGAAGCTTTCTTT; cdr3_aa: CATSMTANTEAFF
clone_size: once; v_call: TRBV28; j_call: TRBJ1-2; d_call: TRBD1; cdr3_nt: TGTGCCAGCAGTTTATTTTCAAGGACAGGTCCTGGCTACACCTTC; cdr3_aa: CASSLFSRTGPGYTF
clone_size: NA; v_call: TRBV19; j_call: TRBJ1-2; d_call: NA; cdr3_nt: TGTGCCAGTAGCCACAGAACAGTCTCGTCTAACTATGGCTACACCTTC; cdr3_aa: CASSHRTVSSNYGYTF
clone_size: NA; v_call: TRBV27; j_call: TRBJ1-5; d_call: NA; cdr3_nt: TGTGCCAGCAGCTTGGGGATATCGTTCAGGACAGAGTCTCATCAGCCCCAGCATTTT; cdr3_aa: CASSLGISFRTESHQPQHF
clone_size: NA; v_call: TRBV7-9; j_call: TRBJ2-7; d_call: TRBD2; cdr3_nt: TGTGCCAGCAGCTCCGGGACTAGAGGGAATTACTACGAGCAGTACTTC; cdr3_aa: CASSSGTRGNYYEQYF
clone_size: few; v_call: TRBV18; j_call: TRBJ2-3; d_call: TRBD2; cdr3_nt: TGTGCCAGCTCACCACGTCCAGCGGGGGGCACAGATACGCAGTATTTT; cdr3_aa: CASSPRPAGGTDTQYF
clone_size: NA; v_call: TRBV4-2; j_call: TRBJ2-3; d_call: TRBD2; cdr3_nt: TGTGCCAGCAGCCAAGAGTTGCTAGCGGGGGGGCTGGAAGATACGCAGTATTTT; cdr3_aa: CASSQELLAGGLEDTQYF
clone_size: few; v_call: TRBV6-5; j_call: TRBJ1-6; d_call: TRBD1; cdr3_nt: TGTGCCAGCAGTTACGGTCCGGACAGGGGGTCACCCCTCCACTTT; cdr3_aa: CASSYGPDRGSPLHF
clone_size: NA; v_call: TRBV28; j_call: TRBJ1-2; d_call: TRBD1; cdr3_nt: TGTGCCAGCAGTTTCACCCCTGCGGACAGGGGGGAAGGCTACACCTTC; cdr3_aa: CASSFTPADRGEGYTF
clone_size: NA; v_call: TRBV6-5; j_call: TRBJ1-1; d_call: NA; cdr3_nt: TGTGCCAGCAGCCCGAGTAGTGACACTGAAGCTTTCTTT; cdr3_aa: CASSPSSDTEAFF